What follows describes a single T cell receptor beta chain. What it binds is unknown. This sample also contains other DNA sequences that code for the same CDR3. In germline, CDR1 is DFQATT, CDR2 SNEGSKA (reference sequence). The CDR3 loop spans 11 amino acids. V lost 5 bases and J 0 bases, leaving 4 bases between the germline ends. The data were obtained in a study of CD8+ T cells in alopecia areata. About the study: Treated patients were dosed with oral tofacitinib, taking 5 to 10 mg twice daily.

Extracted RNA was reverse transcribed into cDNA, the sequencing template. The repertoire was sequenced with immunoSEQ multiplex PCR; TCRdb's copy has only in-frame clones and lacks some. The top ten hold under 5% of the sample, which has 120,000 or so clones, roughly 61% seen once. Study results and limitations: Scalp data also include sequences from resident alphabeta T cells of normal skin. Clonality exceeded that of normal scalp in lesional scalp, most notably in alopecia totalis/universalis.

PBMC-derived CD4+ and CD8+ T cells were sorted. The input for sequencing was CD4+ T cells sorted from blood, taken at week 0. The chain links TRBV20-1 to TRBJ2-5; no reliable D call. The clonotype originates from a human donor with alopecia areata. The CDR3 bases are TGCAGTGCTCGCGACCAAGAGACCCAGTACTTC. Amino acids: CSARDQETQYF.